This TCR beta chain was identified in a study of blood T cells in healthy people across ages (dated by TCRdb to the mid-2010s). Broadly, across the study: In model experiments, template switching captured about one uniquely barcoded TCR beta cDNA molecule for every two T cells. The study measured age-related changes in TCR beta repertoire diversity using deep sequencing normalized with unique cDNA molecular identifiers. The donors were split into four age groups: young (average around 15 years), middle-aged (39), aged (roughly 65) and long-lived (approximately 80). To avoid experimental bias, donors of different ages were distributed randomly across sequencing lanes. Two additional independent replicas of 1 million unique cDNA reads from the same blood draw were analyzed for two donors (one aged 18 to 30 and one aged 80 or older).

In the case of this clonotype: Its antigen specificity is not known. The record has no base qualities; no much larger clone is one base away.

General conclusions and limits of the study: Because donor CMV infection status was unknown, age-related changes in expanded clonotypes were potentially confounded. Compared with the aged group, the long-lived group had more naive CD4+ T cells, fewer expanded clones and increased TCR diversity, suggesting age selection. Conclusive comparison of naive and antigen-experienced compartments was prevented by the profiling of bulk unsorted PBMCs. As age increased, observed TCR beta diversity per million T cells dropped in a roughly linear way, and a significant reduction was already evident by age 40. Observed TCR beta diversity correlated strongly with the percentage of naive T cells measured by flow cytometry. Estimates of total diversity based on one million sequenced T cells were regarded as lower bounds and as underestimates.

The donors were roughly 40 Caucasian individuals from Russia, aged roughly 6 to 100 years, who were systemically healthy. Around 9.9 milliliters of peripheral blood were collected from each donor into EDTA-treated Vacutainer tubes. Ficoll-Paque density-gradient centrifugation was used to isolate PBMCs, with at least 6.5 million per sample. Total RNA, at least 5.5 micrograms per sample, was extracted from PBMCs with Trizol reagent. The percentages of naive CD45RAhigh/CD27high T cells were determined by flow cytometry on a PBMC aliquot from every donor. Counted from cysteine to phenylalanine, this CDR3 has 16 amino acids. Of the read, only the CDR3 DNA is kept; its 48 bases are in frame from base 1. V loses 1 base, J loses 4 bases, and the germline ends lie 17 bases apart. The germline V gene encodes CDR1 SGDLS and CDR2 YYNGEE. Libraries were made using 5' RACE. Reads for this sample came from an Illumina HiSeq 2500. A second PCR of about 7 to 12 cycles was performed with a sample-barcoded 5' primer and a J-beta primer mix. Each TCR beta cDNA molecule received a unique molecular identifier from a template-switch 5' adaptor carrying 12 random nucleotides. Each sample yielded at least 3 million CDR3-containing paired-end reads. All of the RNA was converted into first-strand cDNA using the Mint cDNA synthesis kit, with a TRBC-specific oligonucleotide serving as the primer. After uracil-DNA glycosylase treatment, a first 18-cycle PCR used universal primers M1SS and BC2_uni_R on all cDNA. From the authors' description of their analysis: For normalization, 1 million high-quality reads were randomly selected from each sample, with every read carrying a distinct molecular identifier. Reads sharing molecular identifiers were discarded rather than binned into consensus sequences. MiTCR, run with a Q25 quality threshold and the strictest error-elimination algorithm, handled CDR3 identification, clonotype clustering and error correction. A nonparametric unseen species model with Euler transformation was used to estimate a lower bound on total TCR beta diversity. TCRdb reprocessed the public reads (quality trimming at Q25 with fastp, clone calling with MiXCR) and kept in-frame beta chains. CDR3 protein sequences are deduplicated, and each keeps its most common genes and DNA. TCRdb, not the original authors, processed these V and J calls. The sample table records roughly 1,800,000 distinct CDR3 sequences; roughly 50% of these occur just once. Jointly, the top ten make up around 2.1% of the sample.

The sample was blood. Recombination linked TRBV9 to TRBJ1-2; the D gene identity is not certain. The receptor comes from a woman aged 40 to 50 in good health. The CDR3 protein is CASSVSQAGVGYGYTF. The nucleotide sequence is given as TGTGCCAGCAGCGTAAGCCAAGCAGGAGTGGGCTATGGCTACACCTTC.